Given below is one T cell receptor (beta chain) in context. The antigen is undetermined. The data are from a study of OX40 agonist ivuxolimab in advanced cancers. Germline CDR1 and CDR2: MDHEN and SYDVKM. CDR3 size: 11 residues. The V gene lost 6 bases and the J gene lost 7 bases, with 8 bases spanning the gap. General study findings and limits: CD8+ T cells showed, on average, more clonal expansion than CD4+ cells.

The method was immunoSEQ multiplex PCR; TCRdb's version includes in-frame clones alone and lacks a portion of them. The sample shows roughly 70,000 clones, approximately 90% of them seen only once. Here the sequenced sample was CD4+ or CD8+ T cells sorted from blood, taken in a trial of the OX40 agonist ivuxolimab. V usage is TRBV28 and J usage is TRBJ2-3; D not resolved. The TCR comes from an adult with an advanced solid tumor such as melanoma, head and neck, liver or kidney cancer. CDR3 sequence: CASSGTYTQYF. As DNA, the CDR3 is TGTGCCAGCAGCGGAACCTATACGCAGTATTTT.